The 20 T cell receptor beta chains reported below all come from one sample, sequenced in a study of cytomegalovirus exposure and HLA in healthy donors. The PCR made use of 60 Vbeta and 13 Jbeta primers. Assay used: immunoSEQ multiplex PCR; TCRdb lists only in-frame clones, some missing. The data contain around 100,000 clones, about three quarters of them singletons. Sequencing was performed on PBMCs. The receptors were sampled from a man aged 40-50 years in good health and CMV-seronegative.

This chain links TRBV7-8 with TRBJ2-7, with D maybe TRBD1 (6 bases). Germline-derived CDR1 and CDR2 are SGHVS and FQNEAQ. The CDR3 is made up of 14 amino acids. V gave up 5 bases and J gave up 5 bases, with 16 bases separating them. The CDR3 protein is CASSVYQGTHEQYF. CDR3 nucleotides: TGTGCCAGCAGCGTATATCAGGGGACCCACGAGCAGTACTTC.

V usage is TRBV10-3 and J usage is TRBJ2-5, with TRBD1 as a possible D gene (5 bases). CDR1 and CDR2 from the germline V gene are ENHRY and SYGVKD. This CDR3 has 16 residues. Between the trimmed V and J ends, which lost 10 bases and 3 bases, there was a span of 24 bases. CDR3 nucleotides: TGTGCCACCCAAGGACGATCCGACAGACATGAAGAGACCCAGTACTTC. It encodes CATQGRSDRHEETQYF.

The chain has TRBV28 and TRBJ1-3; a weak D match, TRBD1 (5 bases). The CDR3 sequence is 16 residues long. Trimming left V 3 bases short and J 0 bases short, with 12 bases between. Germline CDR1 MDHEN, CDR2 SYDVKM. CDR3 DNA sequence: TGTGCCAGCAGTTTTGTCGGGGACTTCTCTGGAAACACCATATATTTT. It encodes CASSFVGDFSGNTIYF.

V and J are TRBV7-6 and TRBJ2-3; D is ambiguous. Germline V gene lookup returns CDR1 SGHVS and CDR2 FNYEAQ. The CDR3 has 12 amino acids. V lost 5 bases, J lost 5 bases, and 8 bases lay in between. DNA for the CDR3: TGTGCCAGCAGCCTAACTGGAGATACGCAGTATTTT. This sequence encodes CASSLTGDTQYF.

This clone turned up a few times. V is TRBV6-5 and J is TRBJ2-1; tentative D call: TRBD1 (6 bases). Trimming left V 7 bases short and J 10 bases short, with 17 bases between. Germline V CDR1 and CDR2: MNHEY, SVGAGI. This CDR3 comprises 13 residues. Written as DNA, the CDR3 is TGTGCCAGCACTTCTAGACAGGCGCGAGAGCAGTTCTTC. Protein sequence: CASTSRQAREQFF.

This chain joins TRBV5-6 and TRBJ2-1; D is perhaps TRBD2 (5 bases). Germline V gives CDR1 SGHDT, CDR2 YYEEEE. This CDR3 has 14 residues. Trimming left V 4 bases short and J 6 bases short, with 14 bases between. DNA for the CDR3: TGTGCCAGCAGCCTGGGAGACACCGTCAATGAGCAGTTCTTC. This gives the protein CASSLGDTVNEQFF. Based on the CDR3 plus reference TRBV5-6 and TRBJ2-1, the full variable domain is DAGVTQSPTHLIKTRGQQVTLRCSPKSGHDTVSWYQQALGQGPQFIFQYYEEEERQRGNFPDRFSGHQFPNYSSELNVNALLLGDSALYLCASSLGDTVNEQFFGPGTRLTVL.

The chain carries TRBV18 and TRBJ2-1, with 11 positions matching TRBD2. V lost 3 bases and J lost 10; bases outside the gene matches: 8. CDR1 and CDR2 from the germline V gene are KGHSH and LQKENI. The CDR3 extends over 15 amino acids. CDR3 bases: TGTGCCAGCTCACCTCTCGGACTAGCGGGCTCCGAGCAGTTCTTC. Encoded protein: CASSPLGLAGSEQFF.

This chain connects TRBV29-1 to TRBJ1-4; D is uncertain. The CDR3 sequence is 12 residues long. V was cut by 5 bases and J by 7 bases, with 11 bases left in between. Germline values: CDR1 SQVTM, CDR2 ANQGSEA. The CDR3 loop is CSVLGPGEKLFF. The CDR3 region has the DNA TGCAGCGTTCTGGGCCCCGGTGAAAAACTGTTTTTT.

V gene TRBV2 combines with J gene TRBJ2-2, with 7 bases fitting TRBD2. Germline-derived CDR1 and CDR2 are SNHLY and FYNNEI. CDR3 length: 14 residues. J was trimmed by 5 bases and V by 6 bases; bases with no gene match: 6. Written as DNA, the CDR3 is TGTGCCAGCAGAGGACTAGTGGAAACCGGGGAGCTGTTTTTT. Its translation: CASRGLVETGELFF.

As for this clone: Other DNA sequences of this sample code for an identical CDR3. The chain has TRBV9 and TRBJ2-1; D might be TRBD2 (6 bases). CDR1 and CDR2 (germline): SGDLS, YYNGEE. Trimming cost V 2 bases and J 4 bases, with 13 bases left between them. CDR3 length equals 15 residues. CDR3 region: CASSVLSGTYNEQFF. The CDR3 DNA follows: TGTGCCAGCAGCGTGCTTAGCGGAACTTACAATGAGCAGTTCTTC.

This clone was counted only a few times. CDR3 DNA: TGCGCCAGCAGCCAAGCCGGGACAGGGTGGAATGAAAAACTGTTTTTT. As protein: CASSQAGTGWNEKLFF. The V call is TRBV4-1, the J call TRBJ1-4, with TRBD1 matching over 9 bases. The CDR3 runs to 16 residues. The V gene's germline CDR1 is MGHRA and CDR2 YSYEKL. The trim removed 1 base at V and 5 bases at J, leaving 5 bases unmatched.

V and J are TRBV27 and TRBJ2-5; D is possibly TRBD1 (8 bases). This CDR3 region has 18 residues. Germline V CDR1 and CDR2: MNHEY, SMNVEV (reference sequence). Trimming removed 8 bases at V and 10 bases at J, with 35 bases between. The chain's CDR3 is CASSTGEGRTGTARGQYF. CDR3 in DNA: TGTGCCAGCTCCACCGGGGAGGGACGGACAGGGACGGCGAGGGGCCAGTACTTC.

This clone has only a few counts. Here the CDR3 DNA reads TGTGCCAGCAGCCGAGACAGGGTCTCCTACGAGCAGTACTTC. Its protein is CASSRDRVSYEQYF. The rearrangement links TRBV7-9 to TRBJ2-7; 7 bases line up with TRBD1. The CDR3 loop spans 14 amino acids. Germline trimming cut 5 bases from V and 0 bases from J; bases unmatched to any gene: 4. Looked up from germline, CDR1 is SEHNR and CDR2 is FQNEAQ (reference sequence).

This chain connects TRBV19 to TRBJ1-2; TRBD1 matches 7 bases. Germline values: CDR1 LNHDA, CDR2 SQIVND (reference sequence). V shed 3 bases and J 7 bases; nucleotides not matched to a gene: 5. CDR3 length: 13 residues. The CDR3 nucleotides are TGTGCCAGTAGTATTTTCAACAGGGGTGGCTACACCTTC. Amino acids: CASSIFNRGGYTF.

This chain connects TRBV7-9 to TRBJ1-1; a possible D gene is TRBD1 (6 bases). Trimming pared 7 bases from V and 7 bases from J, leaving 13 bases between. The germline CDR1 and CDR2 sequences are SEHNR and FQNEAQ (reference sequence). The CDR3 length is 12 residues. CDR3 coding DNA: TGTGCCAGCAACGACAGGCAAAATGAAGCTTTCTTT. Translated: CASNDRQNEAFF. The full variable domain, in which reference TRBV7-9 and TRBJ1-1 provide the parts outside the CDR3, is DTGVSQNPRHKITKRGQNVTFRCDPISEHNRLYWYRQTLGQGPEFLTYFQNEAQLEKSRLLSDRFSAERPKGSFSTLEIQRTEQGDSAMYLCASNDRQNEAFFGQGTRLTVV.

This clone turned up a few times. The CDR3 is CASSSGLAGDYNEQFF. CDR3 bases: TGTGCCAGCAGCTCCGGACTAGCGGGAGACTACAATGAGCAGTTCTTC. The genes are TRBV11-3 and TRBJ2-1; 13 bases line up with TRBD2. Germline loops: CDR1 SGHNT, CDR2 YENEEA. Germline trimming cut 4 bases from V and 3 bases from J; bases unmatched to any gene: 3. The CDR3 covers 16 residues.

The chain carries TRBV7-2 and TRBJ1-3; D not resolved. Germline V gene lookup returns CDR1 SGHTA and CDR2 FQGNSA. The ends were cut back, 3 bases at V and 0 bases at J, with 9 bases in the middle. The CDR3 spans 15 residues. CDR3 sequence: CASSFGVPSGNTIYF. CDR3 nucleotides: TGTGCCAGCAGCTTTGGAGTTCCCTCTGGAAACACCATATATTTT.

This chain joins TRBV6-5 and TRBJ2-7, with 7 bases identical to TRBD2. In germline, CDR1 is MNHEY, CDR2 SVGAGI. The CDR3 extends over 12 amino acids. The CDR3 region is CATSLGGDEQYF. CDR3 nucleotide sequence: TGTGCAACCTCCCTGGGGGGGGACGAGCAGTACTTC.

This clone showed up just once. CDR3 sequence: CASSYDGGNTEAFF. The CDR3 region has the DNA TGCGCCAGCAGTTACGACGGGGGGAACACTGAAGCTTTCTTT. The V call is TRBV5-1, the J call TRBJ1-1; a weak D match, TRBD1 (5 bases). The germline CDR1 and CDR2 sequences are SGHRS and YFSETQ. V was shortened by 5 bases and J by 1 base, with 12 bases between the two germline ends. This CDR3 has 14 residues.

In its sample, this clone was seen a few times. The chain uses TRBV6-5 and TRBJ1-5; TRBD1 agrees at 9 bases. CDR3 length: 13 residues. CDR1 is MNHEY, CDR2 SVGAGI, per germline. Losses at the gene ends were 6 bases for V and 7 bases for J; bases not matched to a gene: 4. The CDR3 coding sequence is TGTGCCAGCAGCGACAGGGGGAGGCAGCCCCAGCATTTT. Its translation: CASSDRGRQPQHF.